This T cell receptor (beta chain) was recovered during a study of shared clonotypes between healthy human individuals. Measured with immunoSEQ multiplex PCR; TCRdb has only the in-frame clones, and not every one. The profile shows about a million clones, approximately 80% of them singletons. Study-wide results and limits: Rarefaction showed sorted-subset sequencing was incomplete despite large depth. Sequencing depth was expected to affect clonotype sharing among donors. Specimens sampled were limited to blood, with tissue repertoires likely differing.

Comments on this clone: Its antigen is currently unknown.

CDR3 length: 14 residues. CDR1 and CDR2 from the germline V gene are SQVTM and ANQGSEA. Trimming took 4 bases from V and 2 from J, leaving 15 bases between them. Source material: memory CD4+ T cells sorted from blood. Subset in this sample: CD45RA-negative fraction. This TCR derives from a man in his late teens or twenties in good health. This chain links TRBV29-1 with TRBJ2-7; a weak D match, TRBD2 (5 bases). The CDR3 protein is CSVATGSSAYEQYF. CDR3 nucleotide sequence: TGCAGCGTTGCGACGGGGTCATCGGCCTACGAGCAGTACTTC.